These T cell receptor beta chains were read from a single sample in a study of T cell repertoires in cytomegalovirus infection. One entry per CDR3 protein, called by TCRdb with MiXCR from the reads. The sample yields approximately 130,000 distinct CDR3 sequences, about 24% seen once. For these receptors, no antigen is known. The sample was PBMCs, sequenced either directly or after in vitro stimulation (not recorded which). These receptors all stem from a human donor in good health (CMV status not recorded). Some clones in this sample may be carry-over from other donors' samples. Both conserved end residues are part of each CDR3. Size is stated for part of the rows, as once, few or many counts, or as a class when the clone is expanded.

TRBV7-9	-	TRBJ2-7	CASSLAGPPSYEQYF
TRBV27	-	TRBJ1-2	CASGTIQGYGYTF
TRBV7-8	few	TRBJ2-2	CASSPGTSGRATGELFF
TRBV7-9	many	TRBJ2-7	CASSPPGFSSYEQYF
TRBV12-3/TRBV12-4	-	TRBJ1-1	CASSLRGETEAFF
TRBV29-1	-	TRBJ1-1	CSVENAGVNTEAFF
TRBV9	once	TRBJ1-2	CASSVATTPNYGYTF
TRBV7-2	few	TRBJ2-1	CASSATSGRGSNEQFF
TRBV7-6	many	TRBJ1-1	CASSQGQGNTEAFF
TRBV7-9	few	TRBJ1-2	CASSLFTTTDRGYGYTF
TRBV6-5	few	TRBJ2-7	CASSYSLGGGGLYEQYF
TRBV7-6	few	TRBJ1-3	CASSPGQGSSGNTIYF
TRBV5-4	once	TRBJ2-7	CASSLWSAGGYEQYF
TRBV24-1	few	TRBJ1-2	CATSEAGYGYTF
TRBV7-2	many	TRBJ2-5	CASSLAASRTETQYF
TRBV12-3/TRBV12-4	-	TRBJ2-1	CASKTGLAGREQFF
TRBV6-5	many	TRBJ1-1	CASSFQDGSNEAFF
TRBV29-1	-	TRBJ2-3	CSVWVDTQYF
TRBV5-5	many	TRBJ2-7	CASSLGQGFYEQYF
TRBV7-9	many	TRBJ1-6	CASSSSAPGTGGLSPLHF
TRBV6-6	-	TRBJ2-1	CASRQVSYNEQFF
TRBV7-2	few	TRBJ2-3	CASNGGTSGTDTQYF
TRBV12-3/TRBV12-4	few	TRBJ2-1	CASTRLGGRWNEQFF
TRBV7-2	many	TRBJ2-1	CASTIREGSNEQFF
TRBV12-3/TRBV12-4	-	TRBJ1-2	CASSFQPAGYTF
TRBV4-3	-	TRBJ1-4	CASSRRGTGGGKLFF
TRBV5-4	few	TRBJ1-1	CASMAMDTEAFF
TRBV9	many	TRBJ2-3	CASSAGGTDTQYF
TRBV28	few	TRBJ2-4	CASTSEGGIQYF
TRBV4-3	many	TRBJ1-2	CASSQVYRTHYGYTF
TRBV7-2	many	TRBJ1-1	CASSTTWTEAFF
TRBV6-6	few	TRBJ1-5	CASSFDSSNQPQHF
TRBV20-1	-	TRBJ1-2	CSARPAGGFRGYTF
TRBV7-2	many	TRBJ2-1	CASSFNRGDEQFF
TRBV6-5	few	TRBJ2-1	CASSTGTSVVEQFF
TRBV20-1	-	TRBJ1-5	CSARPTGDQPQHF
TRBV27	-	TRBJ2-6	CASRGGGANVLTF
TRBV11-2	-	TRBJ2-1	CASSPTLASGIYNEQFF
TRBV4-2	-	TRBJ2-1	CASSQDVGLVQFF
TRBV12-3/TRBV12-4	few	TRBJ1-1	CASSQKQGVVAFF
TRBV7-9	-	TRBJ1-1	CASSSHPTSYTEAFF
TRBV7-9	few	TRBJ2-1	CASSLGQGYNEQFF
TRBV6-5	-	TRBJ1-6	CASSPGTGRSPLHF
TRBV7-9	-	TRBJ2-7	CASSRHEGFGYEQYF
TRBV30	-	TRBJ1-6	CAWRGKGQGTSPLHF
TRBV19	-	TRBJ2-1	CASSPWGGPYNEQFF
TRBV18	-	TRBJ2-3	CASSPKSSLGTSTDTQYF
TRBV7-6	many	TRBJ2-6	CASSLLGQANVLTF
TRBV6-2/TRBV6-3	few	TRBJ2-5	CASSSTGGRETQYF